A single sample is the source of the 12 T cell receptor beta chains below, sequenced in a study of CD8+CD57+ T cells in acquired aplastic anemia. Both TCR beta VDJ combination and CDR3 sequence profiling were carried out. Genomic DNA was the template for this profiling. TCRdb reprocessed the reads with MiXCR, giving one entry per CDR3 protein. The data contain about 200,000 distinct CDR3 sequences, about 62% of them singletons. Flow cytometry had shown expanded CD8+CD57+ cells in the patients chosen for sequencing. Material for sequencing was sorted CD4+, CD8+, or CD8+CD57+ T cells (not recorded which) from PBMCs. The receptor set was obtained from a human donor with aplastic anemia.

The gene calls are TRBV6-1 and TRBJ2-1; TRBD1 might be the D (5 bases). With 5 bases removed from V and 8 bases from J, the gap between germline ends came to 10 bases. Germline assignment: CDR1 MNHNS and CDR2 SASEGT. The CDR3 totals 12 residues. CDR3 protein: CASSYLGDEQFF. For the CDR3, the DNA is TGTGCCAGCAGTTACTTAGGGGATGAGCAGTTCTTC.

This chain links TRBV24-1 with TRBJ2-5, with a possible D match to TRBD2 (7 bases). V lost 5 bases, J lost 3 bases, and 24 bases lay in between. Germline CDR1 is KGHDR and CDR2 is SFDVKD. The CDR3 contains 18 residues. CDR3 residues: CATSGPQGGGATEETQYF. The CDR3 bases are TGTGCCACCAGTGGTCCCCAGGGTGGGGGGGCGACCGAAGAGACCCAGTACTTC.

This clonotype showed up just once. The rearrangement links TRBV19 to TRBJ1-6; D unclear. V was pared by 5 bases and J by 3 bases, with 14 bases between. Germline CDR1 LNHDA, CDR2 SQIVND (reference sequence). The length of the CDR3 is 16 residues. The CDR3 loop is CASSQTPDHYNSPLHF. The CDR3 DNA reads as TGTGCCAGTAGTCAAACCCCGGATCACTATAATTCACCCCTCCACTTT.

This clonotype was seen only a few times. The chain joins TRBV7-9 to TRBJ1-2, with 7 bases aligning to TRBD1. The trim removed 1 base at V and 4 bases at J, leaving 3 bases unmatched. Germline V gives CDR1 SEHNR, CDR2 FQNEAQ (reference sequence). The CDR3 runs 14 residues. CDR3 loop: CASSLGRTGYGYTF. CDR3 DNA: TGTGCCAGCAGCTTAGGGCGGACAGGCTATGGCTACACCTTC.

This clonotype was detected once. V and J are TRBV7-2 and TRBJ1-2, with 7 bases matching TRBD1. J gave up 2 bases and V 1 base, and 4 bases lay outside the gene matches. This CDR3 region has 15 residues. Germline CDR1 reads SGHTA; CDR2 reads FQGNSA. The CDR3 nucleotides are TGTGCCAGCAGCTTAGGGACAGGAACGAACTATGGCTACACCTTC. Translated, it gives CASSLGTGTNYGYTF.

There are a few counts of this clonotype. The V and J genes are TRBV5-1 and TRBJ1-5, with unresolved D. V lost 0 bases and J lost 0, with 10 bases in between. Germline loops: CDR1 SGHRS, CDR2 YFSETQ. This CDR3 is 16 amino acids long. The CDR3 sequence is CASSLGDSSSNQPQHF. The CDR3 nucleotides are TGCGCCAGCAGCTTGGGCGACTCAAGTAGCAATCAGCCCCAGCATTTT.

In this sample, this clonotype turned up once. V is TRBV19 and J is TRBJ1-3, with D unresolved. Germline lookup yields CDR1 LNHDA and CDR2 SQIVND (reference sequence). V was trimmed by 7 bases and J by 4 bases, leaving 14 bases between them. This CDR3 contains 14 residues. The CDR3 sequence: CASIQVGGGNTIYF. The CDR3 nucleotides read TGTGCCAGTATCCAAGTCGGCGGCGGAAACACCATATATTTT.

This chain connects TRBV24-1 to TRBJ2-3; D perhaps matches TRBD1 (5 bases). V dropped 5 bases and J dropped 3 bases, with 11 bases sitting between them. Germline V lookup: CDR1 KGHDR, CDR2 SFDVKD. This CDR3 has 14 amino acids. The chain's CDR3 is CATSVQGGTDTQYF. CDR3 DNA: TGTGCCACCAGTGTCCAGGGTGGTACAGATACGCAGTATTTT.

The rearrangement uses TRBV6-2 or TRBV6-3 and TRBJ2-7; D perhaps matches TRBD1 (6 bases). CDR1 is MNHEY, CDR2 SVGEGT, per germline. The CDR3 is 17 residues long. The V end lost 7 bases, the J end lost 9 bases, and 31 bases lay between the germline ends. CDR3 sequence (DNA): TGTGCCAGCAACATGGACAGCCTCCCCTTAACGGGTGGTGGGCAGTACTTC. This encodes CASNMDSLPLTGGGQYF.

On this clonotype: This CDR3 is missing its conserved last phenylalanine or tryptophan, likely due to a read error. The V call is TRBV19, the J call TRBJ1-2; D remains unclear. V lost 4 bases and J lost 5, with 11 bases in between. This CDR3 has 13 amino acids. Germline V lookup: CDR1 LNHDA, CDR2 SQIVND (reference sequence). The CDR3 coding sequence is TGTGCCAGTAGTAAAGCCGCTGTGTATGGCTACACCCTC. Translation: CASSKAAVYGYTL.

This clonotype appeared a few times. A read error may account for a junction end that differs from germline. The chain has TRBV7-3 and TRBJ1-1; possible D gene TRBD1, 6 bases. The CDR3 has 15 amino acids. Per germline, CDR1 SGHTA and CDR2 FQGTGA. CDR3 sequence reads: CASSLLSGGGYEQYF. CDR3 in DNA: TGTGCCAGCAGCTTATTATCGGGCGGGGGCTACGAGCAGTACTTT.

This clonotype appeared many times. As DNA, the CDR3 is TGTGCCAGCAGTTTCAGACAGGGGAAAATCGGGTCCTACGAGCAGTACTTC. Translating it yields CASSFRQGKIGSYEQYF. This rearrangement joins TRBV7-9 to TRBJ2-7, with TRBD1 identical over 8 bases. J lost 1 base, V lost 6 bases, and 14 bases had no gene match. The germline gives CDR1 SEHNR, CDR2 FQNEAQ (reference sequence). The CDR3 is 17 amino acids. Combining the CDR3 with reference TRBV7-9 and TRBJ2-7 gives the whole variable domain DTGVSQNPRHKITKRGQNVTFRCDPISEHNRLYWYRQTLGQGPEFLTYFQNEAQLEKSRLLSDRFSAERPKGSFSTLEIQRTEQGDSAMYLCASSFRQGKIGSYEQYFGPGTRLTVT.